This TCR beta chain originates from a study of long-term antiretroviral therapy in people with HIV. Study results and caveats: Clonal expansions arising prior to ART prevailed in the repertoire at every time point.

Survey-level resolution applied to immunoSEQ assay v3.0. The sequencing target was roughly 40,000-55,000 T-cell genomes per sample. This table comes from immunoSEQ multiplex PCR, and its TCRdb copy is limited to in-frame clones, with some not included. Among 25,000 to 40,000 clones, 97% were seen once, and the ten largest hold less than 2.5%. Concerning this clone: Its antigen is still unknown.

Trimming shortened V by 7 bases and J by 3 bases, and 10 bases separated the two germline ends. Per germline, CDR1 MNHNS and CDR2 SASEGT. The CDR3 totals 13 residues. Each donor had at least one pre-ART and at least two post-ART PBMC samples. This sequence joins TRBV6-1 and TRBJ1-5; D ambiguous. The clonotype comes from a man in his thirties or forties with HIV. Sequencing used unsorted PBMCs, obtained 7.6 years after starting antiretroviral therapy. The CDR3 loop is CASTRTFNQPQHF. CDR3 DNA: TGTGCCAGCACGAGGACCTTCAATCAGCCCCAGCATTTT.